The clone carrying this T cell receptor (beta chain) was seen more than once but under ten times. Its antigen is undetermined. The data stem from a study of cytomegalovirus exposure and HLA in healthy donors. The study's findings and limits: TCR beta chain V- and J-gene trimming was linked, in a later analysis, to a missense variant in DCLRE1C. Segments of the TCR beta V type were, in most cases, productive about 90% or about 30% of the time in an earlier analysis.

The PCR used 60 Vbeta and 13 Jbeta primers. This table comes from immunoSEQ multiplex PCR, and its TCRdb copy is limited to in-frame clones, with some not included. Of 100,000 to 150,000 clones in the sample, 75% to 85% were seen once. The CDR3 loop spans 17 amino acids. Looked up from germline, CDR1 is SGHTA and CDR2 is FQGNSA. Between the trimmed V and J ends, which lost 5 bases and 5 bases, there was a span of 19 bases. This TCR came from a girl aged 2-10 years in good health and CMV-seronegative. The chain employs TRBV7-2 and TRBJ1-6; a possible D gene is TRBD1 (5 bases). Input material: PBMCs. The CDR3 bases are TGTGCCAGCAGCAAAAAGTTTTGGGACTCACATAATTCACCCCTCCACTTT. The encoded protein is CASSKKFWDSHNSPLHF.